This T cell receptor beta chain was captured by sequencing in a study of blood T cell repertoires in COVID-19. The CDR3 is 14 amino acids. The V gene lost 0 bases and the J gene lost 4 bases, with 9 bases spanning the gap. Germline CDR1 reads MNHNY; CDR2 reads SVGAGI (reference sequence). Here immunoSEQ multiplex PCR was the method, and the copy in TCRdb shows in-frame clones only, minus some. In the table there are around 190,000 clones, approximately 86% of which are singletons. Source material: peripheral blood. The rearrangement uses TRBV6-6 and TRBJ1-2; TRBD1 is a possible D gene (5 bases). The receptor's source is a middle-aged man with active or convalescent COVID-19. CDR3 in DNA: TGTGCCAGCAGTTACTCAGGGGACTCCTATGGCTACACCTTC. It codes for CASSYSGDSYGYTF.